This TCR beta chain was recorded in a study of OX40 agonist ivuxolimab in advanced cancers. Study as a whole: Patients assigned to dose escalation were diagnosed with hepatocellular carcinoma, melanoma, renal cell or head and neck cancer. With a range of roughly 20 to 80, age averaged roughly 60 years, and about 83% were male.

Baseline, cycle 4 day 1, and cycle 7 day 1 were the blood sampling points. A remark on this clone: The antigen is unknown.

Profiled with immunoSEQ multiplex PCR; TCRdb holds only in-frame clones, not every one. The table has more than 80,000 clones, more than 80% seen once. The V end lost 6 bases, the J end lost 4 bases, and 15 bases lay between the germline ends. The V gene's germline CDR1 is LNHDA and CDR2 SQIVND (reference sequence). This CDR3 spans 14 amino acids. General study points: Antigens targeted by the expanded peripheral T cells were not determined.

Material: CD4+ or CD8+ T cells sorted from blood, obtained in a trial of the OX40 agonist ivuxolimab. The source is an adult with an advanced solid tumor such as melanoma, head and neck, liver or kidney cancer. The chain uses TRBV19 and TRBJ1-1; no clear D gene. CDR3: CASRAHDGFTEAFF. For the CDR3, the DNA is TGTGCCAGTAGAGCCCACGACGGCTTCACTGAAGCTTTCTTT.